The entry below describes one TCR beta chain. Its antigen remains unidentified. Generated by immunoSEQ multiplex PCR, the TCRdb table keeps only in-frame clones and is missing some. The table includes around 140,000 clones, over 85% detected once. The record originates from a study of T cell responses to AZD1222 COVID-19 vaccine. Study results and caveats: The span of vaccine-associated CD4 TCRs extended across spike, with dominance at 160-218 and 743-854.

The sequenced sample was peripheral blood, obtained on day 0 of AZD1222 vaccination. The origin of this receptor is an adult in good health.

Written as DNA, the CDR3 is TGTGCCAGCACCACCGGAGGGAGAAACACTGAAGCTTTCTTT. This sequence encodes CASTTGGRNTEAFF. This chain uses TRBV7-8 with TRBJ1-1; the D is unclear. The V gene's germline CDR1 is SGHVS and CDR2 FQNEAQ. The ends were cut back, 7 bases at V and 2 bases at J, with 14 bases in the middle. This CDR3 contains 14 residues.